This entry lists 15 T cell receptor beta chains sequenced from one sample in a study of patients and donors after allogeneic stem cell transplantation. Via MiXCR, TCRdb re-called the RT-PCR reads, giving one row per CDR3 protein. The table lists approximately 220,000 distinct CDR3 sequences, about 37% of them singletons. Sequenced material: blood, either unsorted or a sorted T cell fraction (not recorded which). The receptors derive from a human donor who was either an allogeneic HSCT recipient or a stem cell or donor lymphocyte infusion donor (not recorded which). It is not recorded whose cells these are; they may come from a transplant donor.

The chain uses TRBV5-1 and TRBJ2-1; 9 bases are shared with TRBD2. Germline values: CDR1 SGHRS, CDR2 YFSETQ. Trimming removed 3 bases from V and 2 bases from J; junction bases left unmatched: 3. The CDR3 consists of 15 residues. CDR3 coding DNA: TGCGCCAGCAGCTGGGGACTAGCAACCTACAATGAGCAGTTCTTC. Translating it yields CASSWGLATYNEQFF.

This clonotype was observed once. The rearrangement links TRBV10-3 to TRBJ2-1, with 11 positions matching TRBD1. Germline V gene sequence: CDR1 ENHRY, CDR2 SYGVKD. V was clipped by 6 bases and J by 7 bases; unmatched bases: 5. This CDR3 spans 14 amino acids. CDR3 sequence reads: CAISSGQGENEQFF. The CDR3 DNA is TGTGCCATCAGCTCGGGACAGGGGGAAAATGAGCAGTTCTTC.

This clonotype has only a few counts. The rearrangement links TRBV5-5 to TRBJ1-1; D is ambiguous. Trimming cost V 2 bases and J 1 base, with 9 bases left between them. The CDR3 sequence is 14 residues long. Germline V lookup: CDR1 SGHKS, CDR2 YYEKEE (reference sequence). CDR3 sequence: CASSFRHSNTEAFF. The CDR3 DNA is TGTGCCAGCAGCTTCAGGCATTCGAACACTGAAGCTTTCTTT.

This rearrangement joins TRBV20-1 to TRBJ1-4; possibly TRBD1 for D (5 bases). The ends were cut back, 5 bases at V and 8 bases at J, with 15 bases in the middle. The germline V gene has CDR1 DFQATT and CDR2 SNEGSKA (reference sequence). This CDR3 has 13 amino acids. The CDR3 nucleotides read TGCAGTGCTCCAACCCCCTCAGGGGAAAAACTGTTTTTT. It specifies CSAPTPSGEKLFF.

J is TRBJ1-3 and V is TRBV28; 7 bases map to TRBD1. Germline-derived CDR1 and CDR2 are MDHEN and SYDVKM. Trimming removed 7 bases from V and 2 bases from J; junction bases left unmatched: 5. The CDR3 sequence is 14 residues long. The CDR3 DNA sequence: TGTGCCAGCACCCTTGACAGGGCTGGAAACACCATATATTTT. Protein: CASTLDRAGNTIYF. Supplemented by reference TRBV28 and TRBJ1-3, the full variable domain reads DVKVTQSSRYLVKRTGEKVFLECVQDMDHENMFWYRQDPGLGLRLIYFSYDVKMKEKGDIPEGYSVSREKKERFSLILESASTNQTSMYLCASTLDRAGNTIYFGEGSWLTVV.

This clonotype was recorded only once. The J gene is TRBJ2-5, the V gene TRBV12-3 or TRBV12-4, with D hard to call. Deletions cut 5 bases from V and 3 bases from J, with 4 bases between. The CDR3 covers 11 residues. The CDR3 loop reads CASSRKETQYF. The CDR3, as DNA: TGTGCCAGCAGTCGTAAAGAGACCCAGTACTTC.

A few counts support this clonotype. V is TRBV29-1 and J is TRBJ1-1, with 7 bases lining up with TRBD1. Germline V gene data show CDR1 as SQVTM and CDR2 as ANQGSEA. V shed 3 bases and J 4 bases; nucleotides not matched to a gene: 8. The CDR3 spans 14 residues. The CDR3 DNA reads TGCAGCGTTGACCAGACAGGGTGGGGCACTGAAGCTTTCTTT. Amino acids: CSVDQTGWGTEAFF.

The chain joins TRBV12-3 or TRBV12-4 to TRBJ1-3; D possibly corresponds to TRBD1 (5 bases). Trimming cost V 6 bases and J 4 bases, with 13 bases left between them. There are 14 residues in the CDR3. The CDR3 DNA is TGTGCCAGCAGCTCCGGGACTGCCGGAAACACCATATATTTT. Its protein is CASSSGTAGNTIYF.

A note on this clonotype: A read error may produce the germline difference seen at one junction end. V usage is TRBV12-3 or TRBV12-4 and J usage is TRBJ2-3; D is unclear. There are 13 residues in the CDR3. CDR3 nucleotides: TGTGCCAGCAATTTAGTTATCGGGGATACGCAGTATTTT. Protein: CASNLVIGDTQYF.

This chain connects TRBV28 to TRBJ1-1, with D tentatively TRBD1 (5 bases). Germline loops: CDR1 MDHEN, CDR2 SYDVKM. The CDR3 extends over 14 amino acids. Trimming pared 2 bases from V and 4 bases from J, leaving 11 bases between. This chain's CDR3 is CASSLRSGRTEAFF. Here the CDR3 DNA reads TGTGCCAGCAGTTTAAGGTCAGGGCGCACTGAAGCTTTCTTT.

The rearrangement links TRBV9 to TRBJ2-7; 7 bases align to TRBD1. CDR3 length: 15 residues. Looked up from germline, CDR1 is SGDLS and CDR2 is YYNGEE. V shed 4 bases and J 5 bases; nucleotides not matched to a gene: 12. As DNA, the CDR3 is TGTGCCAGCAGCCCCATGGTTCAGGGGGAAGACGAGCAGTACTTC. Its protein product is CASSPMVQGEDEQYF.

This clonotype was seen a few times. The V gene is TRBV24-1, the J gene TRBJ2-4; TRBD2 matches 8 bases. CDR3 length equals 16 residues. Trimming cost V 4 bases and J 7 bases; bases outside gene matches: 11. Germline CDR1 and CDR2: KGHDR and SFDVKD. CDR3 protein: CATSDPRPGGKNIQYF. Here the CDR3 DNA reads TGTGCCACCAGTGACCCTCGGCCGGGGGGGAAGAACATTCAGTACTTC.

This clonotype was seen a few times. The rearrangement joins TRBV12-3 or TRBV12-4 to TRBJ2-5; perhaps TRBD1 as D (7 bases). The V end lost 6 bases, the J end lost 5 bases, and 13 bases lay between the germline ends. This CDR3 is 13 amino acids long. The CDR3 reads CASSRGAGETQYF. Here the CDR3 DNA reads TGTGCCAGCAGCAGGGGGGCTGGGGAGACCCAGTACTTC.

The chain links TRBV6-5 to TRBJ1-1; unclear D gene. V dropped 0 bases and J dropped 3 bases, with 14 bases sitting between them. Germline assignment: CDR1 MNHEY and CDR2 SVGAGI. The CDR3 consists of 16 residues. CDR3 coding DNA: TGTGCCAGCAGTTACTCGGCCCCACTCTGGGACACTGAAGCTTTCTTT. Translation gives CASSYSAPLWDTEAFF.

V gene TRBV19 combines with J gene TRBJ1-6; D unresolved. Germline CDR1 LNHDA, CDR2 SQIVND (reference sequence). Between the trimmed V and J ends, which lost 5 bases and 8 bases, there was a span of 13 bases. This CDR3 contains 14 residues. The CDR3 sequence is CASSFGPIYSPLHF. CDR3 DNA sequence: TGTGCCAGTAGTTTTGGACCGATATATTCACCCCTCCACTTT.